This T cell receptor beta chain was profiled in a study of cytomegalovirus exposure and HLA in healthy donors. Overall study results and limits: In a later analysis, most CMV-associated TCR beta chains appeared HLA-restricted. The study found most TCR sequences rare, yet found some public TCRs in many donors. A later examination showed that TCR association rates differed by HLA locus, with DRB1 most and HLA-C fewest.

Worth noting for this clone: No antigen is known for it.

This CDR3 has 11 amino acids. V lost 6 bases to trimming and J lost 3 bases, with 3 bases between them. Per the germline V gene, CDR1 is MNHEY and CDR2 is SVGAGI. 60 Vbeta and 13 Jbeta primers were used in PCR. TCRdb's table, derived via immunoSEQ multiplex PCR, lists solely in-frame clones and lacks some. The repertoire holds about 110,000 clones, around 60% seen once, with 3.5% to 4% in the top ten. The receptor was isolated from a man between 25 and 39 years old in good health and CMV-seropositive. The gene calls are TRBV6-5 and TRBJ1-5; the D is unclear. The specimen was PBMCs. CDR3 residues: CASSNNQPQHF. DNA of the CDR3: TGTGCCAGCAGCAACAATCAGCCCCAGCATTTT.